Each of the 27 T cell receptor beta chains below was sequenced from the same sample in a study of cytomegalovirus exposure and HLA in healthy donors. 60 Vbeta and 13 Jbeta primers were used in PCR. Using immunoSEQ multiplex PCR, the repertoire was profiled, and TCRdb retains in-frame clones only, with some absent. The sample yields more than 200,000 clones, roughly 84% seen once. The sample was PBMCs. These receptors all come from a human donor in good health.

The chain couples TRBV6-6 to TRBJ2-3, with 12 bases aligning to TRBD2. Trimming took 5 bases from V and 6 from J; bases not matched to a gene: 9. Germline V gene sequence: CDR1 MNHNY, CDR2 SVGAGI (reference sequence). There are 16 residues in the CDR3. CDR3 coding DNA: TGTGCCAGCAGTCGTCGACTAGCGGGAGATTTGGATACGCAGTATTTT. Amino acids: CASSRRLAGDLDTQYF.

V usage is TRBV25-1 and J usage is TRBJ2-3; TRBD1 agrees at 7 bases. Losses at the gene ends were 2 bases for V and 2 bases for J; bases not matched to a gene: 4. This CDR3 comprises 15 residues. The germline gives CDR1 MGHDK, CDR2 SYGVNS. CDR3 loop: CASSEGGQVTDTQYF. Written as DNA, the CDR3 is TGTGCCAGCAGTGAAGGAGGACAGGTCACAGATACGCAGTATTTT.

This chain uses TRBV30 with TRBJ1-5, with D tentatively TRBD1 (6 bases). Germline CDR1 GTSNPN, CDR2 SVGIG (reference sequence). The CDR3 is made up of 15 amino acids. V shed 8 bases and J shed 0 bases, with 17 bases lying between them. The CDR3 DNA is TGTGCCAGAGCGGACAGTGAGCATAGCAATCAGCCCCAGCATTTT. It codes for CARADSEHSNQPQHF.

This chain links TRBV7-9 with TRBJ2-1; TRBD2 agrees at 8 bases. This CDR3 comprises 16 residues. Germline CDR1 is SEHNR and CDR2 is FQNEAQ (reference sequence). The V segment lost 5 bases and the J segment 3 bases; nucleotides outside the gene matches: 9. The CDR3 loop is CASSERRREDYNEQFF. DNA of the CDR3: TGTGCCAGCAGCGAGAGGCGGCGGGAGGACTACAATGAGCAGTTCTTC.

This clone has a single count. The gene calls are TRBV6-4 and TRBJ2-4; 7 bases line up with TRBD1. V shed 5 bases and J 0 bases; nucleotides not matched to a gene: 10. In germline, CDR1 is MRHNA, CDR2 SNTAGT. The CDR3 spans 17 residues. The CDR3 DNA sequence: TGTGCCAGCAGTCCTTCCTACAGGGGTAAAGCCAAAAACATTCAGTACTTC. This gives the protein CASSPSYRGKAKNIQYF.

The chain employs TRBV6-1 and TRBJ2-2, with TRBD1 matching over 9 bases. The CDR3 spans 15 residues. Germline assignment: CDR1 MNHNS and CDR2 SASEGT. V was pared by 7 bases and J by 5 bases, with 8 bases of the junction left unmatched. The CDR3 DNA reads TGTGCCAGCACGTGGGTGGACAGGGGAACCGGGGAGCTGTTTTTT. As protein: CASTWVDRGTGELFF.

This clone occurred once. The V call is TRBV15, the J call TRBJ2-3; D may be TRBD1 (5 bases). This CDR3 spans 14 amino acids. V was clipped by 8 bases and J by 3 bases, with 15 bases between them. Per germline, CDR1 LNHNV and CDR2 YYDKDF (reference sequence). The CDR3 region is CATSLGQGTDTQYF. CDR3 coding DNA: TGTGCCACCTCGCTCGGCCAGGGTACAGATACGCAGTATTTT.

This clone has a single count. The chain recombines TRBV6-5 with TRBJ1-5; D gene ambiguous. The germline V gene has CDR1 MNHEY and CDR2 SVGAGI. The CDR3 sequence is 16 residues long. Trimming removed 0 bases from V and 0 bases from J, with 9 bases in between. In DNA form, the CDR3 reads TGTGCCAGCAGTTACTCGAAAGCGTATAGCAATCAGCCCCAGCATTTT. Translating it yields CASSYSKAYSNQPQHF.

This chain joins TRBV6-1 and TRBJ1-1; D not resolved. V lost 7 bases, J lost 0 bases, and 9 bases lay in between. This CDR3 is built from 13 residues. Germline assignment: CDR1 MNHNS and CDR2 SASEGT. The CDR3 protein is CASTGDLNTEAFF. CDR3 nucleotides: TGTGCCAGCACCGGGGATCTGAACACTGAAGCTTTCTTT.

V gene TRBV30 combines with J gene TRBJ2-7; 7 positions agree with TRBD1. With 3 bases clipped from V and 7 bases from J, the junction kept 6 bases outside the gene matches. The CDR3 spans 12 residues. From germline, CDR1 is GTSNPN and CDR2 SVGIG (reference sequence). CDR3 DNA sequence: TGTGCCTGGAGGACCAGGGGGTCGGAGCAGTACTTC. Translated: CAWRTRGSEQYF.

The chain recombines TRBV29-1 with TRBJ2-5; D might be TRBD1 (6 bases). Germline V gives CDR1 SQVTM, CDR2 ANQGSEA. Trimming removed 7 bases at V and 5 bases at J, with 14 bases between. CDR3 size: 12 residues. Written as DNA, the CDR3 is TGCAGCGATCTACAGGGTTCGGAGACCCAGTACTTC. Its protein product is CSDLQGSETQYF.

The CDR3 here is CASSHIGTQRYEQYF. In DNA, the CDR3 is TGTGCCAGCAGCCATATTGGGACACAACGCTACGAGCAGTACTTC. The V gene is TRBV2, the J gene TRBJ2-7, with a tentative D call TRBD1 (6 bases). Looked up from germline, CDR1 is SNHLY and CDR2 is FYNNEI. The V gene lost 6 bases and the J gene lost 3 bases, with 18 bases spanning the gap. The CDR3 runs 15 residues.

V usage is TRBV19 and J usage is TRBJ1-1; TRBD1 is a possible D gene (6 bases). This CDR3 contains 11 residues. Germline values: CDR1 LNHDA, CDR2 SQIVND (reference sequence). The V end lost 5 bases, the J end lost 9 bases, and 10 bases lay between the germline ends. The CDR3 DNA follows: TGTGCCAGTAGTCCCGGGACACAAGCTTTCTTT. Its translation is CASSPGTQAFF.

The J gene is TRBJ2-5, the V gene TRBV7-9; unclear D gene. Trimming removed 1 base at V and 5 bases at J, with 14 bases between. Germline-derived CDR1 and CDR2 are SEHNR and FQNEAQ (reference sequence). The CDR3 loop spans 15 amino acids. CDR3 sequence (DNA): TGTGCCAGCAGCTTAGAATGGGCTGATTTTGAGACCCAGTACTTC. The encoded protein is CASSLEWADFETQYF. The full variable domain, with the rest looked up from reference TRBV7-9 and TRBJ2-5, is DTGVSQNPRHKITKRGQNVTFRCDPISEHNRLYWYRQTLGQGPEFLTYFQNEAQLEKSRLLSDRFSAERPKGSFSTLEIQRTEQGDSAMYLCASSLEWADFETQYFGPGTRLLVL.

This clone was recorded a few times. This rearrangement joins TRBV6-4 to TRBJ1-1; the D is unclear. Germline V gene sequence: CDR1 MRHNA, CDR2 SNTAGT. V dropped 0 bases and J dropped 5 bases, with 7 bases sitting between them. The CDR3 totals 13 residues. CDR3 region: CASSDSRGTEAFF. The CDR3 DNA follows: TGTGCCAGCAGTGACTCTAGAGGGACTGAAGCTTTCTTT.

The genes are TRBV6-5 and TRBJ2-7, with D tentatively TRBD2 (6 bases). The germline V gene has CDR1 MNHEY and CDR2 SVGAGI. With 5 bases removed from V and 0 bases from J, the gap between germline ends came to 14 bases. The CDR3 covers 15 residues. The CDR3 coding sequence is TGTGCCAGCAGTGGCGCGGGGCCTAGCTCCTACGAGCAGTACTTC. Translation gives CASSGAGPSSYEQYF.

This CDR3 reads CASSPPGTTGYTF. The CDR3, as DNA: TGTGCCAGCTCACCGCCGGGAACTACTGGCTACACCTTC. This rearrangement joins TRBV18 to TRBJ1-2, with D unresolved. The V end lost 3 bases, the J end lost 7 bases, and 12 bases lay between the germline ends. The length of the CDR3 is 13 residues. Per the germline V gene, CDR1 is KGHSH and CDR2 is LQKENI. The whole variable domain, filled in from reference TRBV18 and TRBJ1-2, reads NAGVMQNPRHLVRRRGQEARLRCSPMKGHSHVYWYRQLPEEGLKFMVYLQKENIIDESGMPKERFSAEFPKEGPSILRIQQVVRGDSAAYFCASSPPGTTGYTFGSGTRLTVV.

This chain joins TRBV5-1 and TRBJ1-3; 9 nucleotides match TRBD1. Germline assignment: CDR1 SGHRS and CDR2 YFSETQ. Trimming took 4 bases from V and 2 from J; bases not matched to a gene: 4. The CDR3 covers 15 residues. The CDR3 reads CASSVGTGPGNTIYF. For the CDR3, the DNA is TGCGCCAGCAGCGTAGGGACAGGGCCTGGAAACACCATATATTTT.

The rearrangement uses TRBV4-2 and TRBJ2-5, with TRBD2 matching 16 bases. V shed 6 bases and J 5 bases; nucleotides not matched to a gene: 15. CDR3 length: 19 amino acids. Germline V gene data show CDR1 as LGHNA and CDR2 as YNFKEQ. CDR3 DNA: TGTGCCAGCAGACCCACCGGGACTAGCGGGAGGGCCATGATTGAGACCCAGTACTTC. Its protein product is CASRPTGTSGRAMIETQYF.

The table lists this clone with a count of one. V and J are TRBV15 and TRBJ1-2, with D possibly matching TRBD1 (6 bases). This CDR3 is 14 amino acids long. Germline values: CDR1 LNHNV, CDR2 YYDKDF (reference sequence). Trimming took 0 bases from V and 8 from J, leaving 13 bases between them. The CDR3 spells CATSRDLAGAGYTF. The CDR3 DNA reads TGTGCCACCAGCAGAGATCTCGCAGGGGCAGGCTACACCTTC.

J is TRBJ2-1 and V is TRBV9, with 9 bases lining up with TRBD2. There are 17 residues in the CDR3. In germline, CDR1 is SGDLS, CDR2 YYNGEE. Unmatched junction bases numbered 13, after V lost 5 bases and J lost 4 bases. The CDR3 DNA is TGTGCCAGCAGGGAAAACCCGAGCGGGAGGCCTTACAATGAGCAGTTCTTC. This translates into CASRENPSGRPYNEQFF.

Only a few counts were recorded for this clone. The rearrangement links TRBV10-2 to TRBJ2-5, with TRBD2 identical over 8 bases. J was trimmed by 11 bases and V by 1 base; bases with no gene match: 9. CDR3 length: 14 residues. The germline V gene encodes CDR1 WSHSY and CDR2 SAAADI. CDR3 sequence reads: CASSEFSGIPSQYF. For the CDR3, the DNA is TGCGCCAGCAGTGAGTTTAGCGGGATCCCATCTCAGTACTTC.

The chain is built from TRBV9 and TRBJ1-2; TRBD1 matches 7 bases. J gave up 3 bases and V 4 bases, and 12 bases lay outside the gene matches. Germline V lookup: CDR1 SGDLS, CDR2 YYNGEE. The CDR3 is made up of 16 amino acids. The CDR3 is CASSPRRGGDYYGYTF. In DNA, the CDR3 is TGTGCCAGCAGCCCGAGACGAGGGGGCGATTACTATGGCTACACCTTC. The entire variable domain, with the rest obtained from reference TRBV9 and TRBJ1-2, is as follows: DSGVTQTPKHLITATGQRVTLRCSPRSGDLSVYWYQQSLDQGLQFLIQYYNGEERAKGNILERFSAQQFPDLHSELNLSSLELGDSALYFCASSPRRGGDYYGYTFGSGTRLTVV.

The chain uses TRBV4-1 and TRBJ2-5, with 7 positions matching TRBD2. The closer fit of TRBJ2-7 to the DNA end suggests the J call may be wrong. The CDR3 sequence is 14 residues long. Looked up from germline, CDR1 is MGHRA and CDR2 is YSYEKL. CDR3 DNA: TGCGCCAGCAGCGTATCTAGCGGACACTACGAGCAGTACTTC. Its translation: CASSVSSGHYEQYF.

A note on this clone: This sample also contains other DNA sequences that code for the same CDR3. This rearrangement joins TRBV19 to TRBJ2-5; D unclear. V was shortened by 1 base and J by 5 bases, with 5 bases between the two germline ends. The CDR3 has 12 residues. Germline CDR1 reads LNHDA; CDR2 reads SQIVND (reference sequence). As DNA, the CDR3 is TGTGCCAGTAGTATAGGTGCGGAGACCCAGTACTTC. Protein product: CASSIGAETQYF.

The V call is TRBV28, the J call TRBJ2-1, with TRBD1 identical over 7 bases. V lost 5 bases to trimming and J lost 7 bases; unmatched junction nucleotides: 14. CDR1 is MDHEN, CDR2 SYDVKM, per germline. CDR3 length: 16 residues. For the CDR3, the DNA is TGTGCCAGCAGTCCCCCCTACAGGGGTACTTTTAATGAGCAGTTCTTC. Translated: CASSPPYRGTFNEQFF.

The sample holds one count of this clone. This chain joins TRBV6-1 and TRBJ2-7, with 13 bases aligning to TRBD2. V lost 3 bases to trimming and J lost 2 bases; unmatched junction nucleotides: 4. Germline loops: CDR1 MNHNS, CDR2 SASEGT. CDR3 length: 16 amino acids. Written as DNA, the CDR3 is TGTGCCAGCAGTGAGCACGGACTAGCGGGAGCCTACGAGCAGTACTTC. This encodes CASSEHGLAGAYEQYF.